The clone carrying this TCR beta chain came up a few times. Antigen specificity is unknown. TCRdb recomputed calls from the RT-PCR reads with MiXCR, one row per CDR3 protein. The data hold a few hundred thousand distinct CDR3 sequences, with approximately 11% observed a single time. The data belong to a study of response to subunit inactivated influenza vaccine. Notes on the study in general: There was a suggestion from the authors that each seasonal influenza vaccination recruits few new T cells.

CDR1 and CDR2 (germline): MDHEN, SYDVKM. With 10 bases clipped from V and 0 bases from J, the junction kept 13 bases outside the gene matches. The CDR3 runs 16 residues. Sequenced here: PBMCs from blood, sampled around seven weeks after vaccination. The rearrangement links TRBV28 to TRBJ2-3, with 7 bases aligning to TRBD1. The sequence derives from a man aged 45-65 years who received an inactivated influenza vaccine. CDR3 residues: CATHPPSGQSTDTQYF. CDR3 coding DNA: TGTGCCACCCACCCCCCTTCGGGACAGAGCACAGATACGCAGTATTTT. The full variable domain, with the rest looked up from reference TRBV28 and TRBJ2-3, is DVKVTQSSRYLVKRTGEKVFLECVQDMDHENMFWYRQDPGLGLRLIYFSYDVKMKEKGDIPEGYSVSREKKERFSLILESASTNQTSMYLCATHPPSGQSTDTQYFGPGTRLTVL.